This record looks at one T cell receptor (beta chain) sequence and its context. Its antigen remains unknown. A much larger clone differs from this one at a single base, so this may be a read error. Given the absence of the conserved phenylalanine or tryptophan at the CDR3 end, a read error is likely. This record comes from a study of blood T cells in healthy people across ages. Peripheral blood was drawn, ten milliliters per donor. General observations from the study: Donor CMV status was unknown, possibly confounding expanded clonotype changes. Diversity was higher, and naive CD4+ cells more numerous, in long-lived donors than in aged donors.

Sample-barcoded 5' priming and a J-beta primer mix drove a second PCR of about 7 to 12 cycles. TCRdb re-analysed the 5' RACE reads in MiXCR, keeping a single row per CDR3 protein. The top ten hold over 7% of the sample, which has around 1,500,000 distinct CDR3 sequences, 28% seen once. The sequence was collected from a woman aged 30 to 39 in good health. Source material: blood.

This chain's CDR3 is CASSYRVEQYC. CDR3 nucleotides: TGTGCCAGCAGTTACAGGGTCGAGCAGTACTGC. This sequence joins TRBV7-9 and TRBJ2-7; perhaps TRBD1 as D (6 bases). CDR1 is SEHNR, CDR2 FQNEAQ, per germline (reference sequence). Trimming shortened V by 6 bases and J by 6 bases, and 9 bases separated the two germline ends. CDR3 length: 11 amino acids.